This T cell receptor beta chain was identified in a study of blood T cell repertoires in COVID-19. Background on the study: Some COVID-19 samples were acute and others convalescent; all came from the United States, Italy and Spain.

Losses at the gene ends were 1 base for V and 1 base for J; bases not matched to a gene: 1. This CDR3 is 17 amino acids long. The repertoire was sequenced with immunoSEQ multiplex PCR; TCRdb's copy has only in-frame clones and lacks some. The data hold approximately 140,000 clones, with roughly 88% observed a single time. The chain couples TRBV5-3 to TRBJ2-2; TRBD2 matches at 13 bases. TRBV5-3 is placed among ORFs of uncertain function. Sequenced: peripheral blood. This TCR was sampled from a human donor in a cohort sampled during active COVID-19. The CDR3 coding sequence is TGTGCCAGAAGCTTGAGGACTAGCGGGGGGAACACCGGGGAGCTGTTTTTT. This codes for CARSLRTSGGNTGELFF.